A selection of T cell receptor beta chains follows, all from one sample in a study of blood T cell repertoires in COVID-19. Repertoires were generated with immunoSEQ multiplex PCR, while TCRdb's copy carries only in-frame clones and drops some. The data show tens of thousands of clones, with 65% to 85% seen just once and under 3% held by the top ten. The specimen was peripheral blood. All receptors derive from a man in his forties or fifties with acute or convalescent COVID-19. Both conserved end residues are trimmed from each CDR3.

J gene	V gene	CDR3 protein
TRBJ2-5	TRBV7-3	ASSQTTVGQETQY
TRBJ2-1	TRBV7-3	ASSRMGGGQGGEQF
TRBJ1-4	TRBV7-6	ASSLSGVGNRLF
TRBJ2-2	TRBV11-3	ASSPNRATGELF
TRBJ1-4	TRBV19	ASSISGRGEKLF
TRBJ2-3	TRBV7-2	ASSLQAGGTDTQY
TRBJ2-5	TRBV7-8	ASSSLALPQETQY
TRBJ2-3	TRBV27	ASSLVQSFTDTQY
TRBJ2-1	TRBV19	ASSIDRGGNEQF
TRBJ2-7	TRBV6-6	ASSLITGEQY
TRBJ2-2	TRBV11-2	ASSTGLANTGELF
TRBJ1-5	TRBV6-1	ASSEEAGHNQPQH
TRBJ2-5	TRBV30	AWSDGTEETQY